These 7 T cell receptor beta chains originate from one sample sequenced in a study of cytomegalovirus exposure and HLA in healthy donors. The PCR contained 60 Vbeta and 13 Jbeta primers. Data came from immunoSEQ multiplex PCR; TCRdb stores just in-frame clones and leaves some out. The sample has more than 85,000 clones, around 85% seen once. Sequencing was carried out using PBMCs. The origin of the receptors is a man aged 40-49 years in good health and CMV-seronegative.

The chain joins TRBV19 to TRBJ1-5, with 12 bases lining up with TRBD1. The V gene's germline CDR1 is LNHDA and CDR2 SQIVND (reference sequence). The CDR3 spans 15 residues. The V and J ends lost 10 bases and 9 bases, in that order; junction bases with no gene match: 13. CDR3 in DNA: TGTGCCACCGGCACGGGACAGGGGGCAGCGCCGCCCCAGCATTTT. It yields the protein CATGTGQGAAPPQHF.

J is TRBJ1-1 and V is TRBV28; a possible D gene is TRBD1 (6 bases). This CDR3 has 15 residues. CDR1 is MDHEN and CDR2 is SYDVKM in the germline V gene. The V gene lost 5 bases and the J gene lost 0 bases, with 13 bases spanning the gap. The CDR3: CASSGPGGMNTEAFF. The CDR3 region has the DNA TGTGCCAGCAGTGGTCCGGGGGGCATGAACACTGAAGCTTTCTTT.

V is TRBV7-6 and J is TRBJ2-7, with 7 bases matching TRBD1. Per the germline V gene, CDR1 is SGHVS and CDR2 is FNYEAQ. V lost 5 bases to trimming and J lost 7 bases; unmatched junction nucleotides: 11. The length of the CDR3 is 14 residues. The DNA for the CDR3 is TGTGCCAGCAGCATGGGACAGTCAACGGGGGAGCAGTACTTC. This sequence encodes CASSMGQSTGEQYF. Filled out from reference TRBV7-6 and TRBJ2-7, the complete variable domain reads GAGVSQSPRYKVTKRGQDVALRCDPISGHVSLYWYRQALGQGPEFLTYFNYEAQQDKSGLPNDRFSAERPEGSISTLTIQRTEQRDSAMYRCASSMGQSTGEQYFGPGTRLTVT.

The genes are TRBV2 and TRBJ2-3; 7 bases are a match to TRBD2. CDR3 size: 15 residues. After removal of 7 bases from V and 8 bases from J, the junction contained 15 bases not matched to a gene. Germline V gene sequence: CDR1 SNHLY, CDR2 FYNNEI. CDR3 sequence (DNA): TGTGCCAGCACGGAGTCTAGCGGCCCTGCTGGTACGCAGTATTTT. Its translation: CASTESSGPAGTQYF.

The rearrangement uses TRBV5-1 and TRBJ1-1, with 8 positions matching TRBD1. The CDR3 covers 13 residues. Germline-derived CDR1 and CDR2 are SGHRS and YFSETQ. J lost 7 bases, V lost 4 bases, and 6 bases had no gene match. Here the CDR3 DNA reads TGCGCCAGCAGCCCCCAGGGGGCGGGTGAAGCTTTCTTT. It is translated as CASSPQGAGEAFF.

This clone was counted only a few times. The V gene is TRBV7-7, the J gene TRBJ2-1; maybe TRBD2 (6 bases). Germline CDR1 is SSHAT and CDR2 is FNYEAQ (reference sequence). The CDR3 is 13 amino acids. V lost 4 bases and J lost 10, with 14 bases in between. CDR3 residues: CASSSEPGSEQFF. The CDR3 nucleotides read TGTGCCAGCAGCTCCGAGCCCGGGAGCGAGCAGTTCTTC.

J is TRBJ1-1 and V is TRBV7-2; D gene ambiguous. Germline values: CDR1 SGHTA, CDR2 FQGNSA. V gave up 0 bases and J gave up 7 bases, with 9 bases separating them. This CDR3 is 13 amino acids long. Here the CDR3 DNA reads TGTGCCAGCAGCTTAGCATTCTCGGGTGAAGCTTTCTTT. Protein: CASSLAFSGEAFF.